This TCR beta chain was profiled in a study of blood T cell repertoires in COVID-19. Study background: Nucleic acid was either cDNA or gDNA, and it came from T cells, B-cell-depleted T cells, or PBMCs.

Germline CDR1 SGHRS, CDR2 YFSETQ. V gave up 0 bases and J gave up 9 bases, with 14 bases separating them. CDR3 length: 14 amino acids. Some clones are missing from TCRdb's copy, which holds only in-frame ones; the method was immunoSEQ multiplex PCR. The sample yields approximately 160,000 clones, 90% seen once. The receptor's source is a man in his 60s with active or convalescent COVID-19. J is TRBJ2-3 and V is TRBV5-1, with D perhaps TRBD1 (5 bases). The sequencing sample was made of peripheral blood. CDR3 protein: CASSLVRSSGTQYF. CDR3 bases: TGCGCCAGCAGCTTGGTCCGGAGTTCAGGGACGCAGTATTTT. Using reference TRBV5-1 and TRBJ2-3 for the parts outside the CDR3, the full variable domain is KAGVTQTPRYLIKTRGQQVTLSCSPISGHRSVSWYQQTPGQGLQFLFEYFSETQRNKGNFPGRFSGRQFSNSRSEMNVSTLELGDSALYLCASSLVRSSGTQYFGPGTRLTVL.